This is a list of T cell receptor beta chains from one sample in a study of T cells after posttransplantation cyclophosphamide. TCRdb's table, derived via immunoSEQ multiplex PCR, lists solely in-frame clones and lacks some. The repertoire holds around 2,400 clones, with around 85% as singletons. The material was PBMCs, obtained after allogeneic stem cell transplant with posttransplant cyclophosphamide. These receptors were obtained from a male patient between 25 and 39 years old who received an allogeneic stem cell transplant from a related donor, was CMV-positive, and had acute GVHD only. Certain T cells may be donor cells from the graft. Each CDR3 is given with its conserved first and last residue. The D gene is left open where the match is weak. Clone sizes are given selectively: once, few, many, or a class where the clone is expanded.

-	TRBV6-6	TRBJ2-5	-	CASSFPGVQETQYF	TGTGCCAGCAGTTTCCCAGGGGTGCAAGAGACCCAGTACTTC
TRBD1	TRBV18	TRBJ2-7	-	CASSPQWGQGARQYF	TGTGCCAGCTCACCACAGTGGGGACAGGGGGCGCGGCAGTACTTC
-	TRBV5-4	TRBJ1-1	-	CASTQGKNTEAFF	TGTGCCAGCACCCAGGGGAAGAACACTGAAGCTTTCTTT
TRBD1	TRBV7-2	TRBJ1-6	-	CASSLYGGQFDSPLHF	TGTGCCAGCAGCTTATATGGGGGACAGTTTGATTCACCCCTCCACTTT
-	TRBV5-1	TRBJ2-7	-	CASSLGPGSYEQYF	TGCGCCAGCAGCTTGGGTCCAGGATCCTACGAGCAGTACTTC
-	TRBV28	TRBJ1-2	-	CASSSPTDRFYGYTF	TGTGCCAGCAGTTCCCCCACTGACAGGTTTTATGGCTACACCTTC
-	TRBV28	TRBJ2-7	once	CASRVSGLPEQYF	TGTGCCAGCAGAGTGTCAGGGCTCCCCGAGCAGTACTTC
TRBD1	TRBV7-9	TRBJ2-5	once	CASSPPLSGQRLETQYF	TGTGCCAGCAGCCCACCCTTGTCGGGACAGAGGTTGGAGACCCAGTACTTC
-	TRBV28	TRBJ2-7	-	CASSSTSTGTYEQYF	TGTGCCAGCAGTTCCACATCGACAGGCACCTACGAGCAGTACTTC
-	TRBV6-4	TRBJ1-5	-	CASSTGSNQPQHF	TGTGCCAGCAGCACAGGTAGCAATCAGCCCCAGCATTTT
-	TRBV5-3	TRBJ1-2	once	CARSPRGRNYGYTF	TGTGCCAGAAGCCCGCGGGGACGAAACTATGGCTACACCTTC
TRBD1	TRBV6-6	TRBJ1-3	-	CASSWDRGRNTIYF	TGTGCCAGCAGTTGGGACAGGGGAAGAAACACCATATATTTT
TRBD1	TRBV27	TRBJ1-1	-	CASSLRGQGSGKAFF	TGTGCCAGCAGTTTACGAGGACAGGGGTCAGGAAAAGCTTTCTTT
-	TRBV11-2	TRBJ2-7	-	CASSLGGHSYEQYF	TGTGCCAGCAGCCTCGGGGGGCACTCCTACGAGCAGTACTTC
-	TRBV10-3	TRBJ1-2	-	CAIRPPGDNYGYTF	TGTGCCATCAGGCCGCCAGGCGACAACTATGGCTACACCTTC
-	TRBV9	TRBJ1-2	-	CASSVVAEGGYGYTF	TGTGCCAGCAGCGTAGTAGCCGAGGGCGGGTATGGCTACACCTTC